These 11 T cell receptor beta chains originate from one sample sequenced in a study of T cell responses to AZD1222 COVID-19 vaccine. The table came from immunoSEQ multiplex PCR; TCRdb's copy has only in-frame clones and leaves some out. The sample has 150,000 to 200,000 clones, about 90% seen once. The source was peripheral blood, collected on day 0 of AZD1222 vaccination. The receptors originated from an adult in good health.

This clone was picked up one time. The rearrangement uses TRBV5-4 and TRBJ2-3, with TRBD2 matching over 16 bases. The germline gives CDR1 SGHNT, CDR2 YYREEE (reference sequence). V was clipped by 4 bases and J by 9 bases; unmatched bases: 8. The CDR3 is 16 residues long. CDR3 protein: CASSQMGLAGGLTQYF. Here the CDR3 DNA reads TGTGCCAGCAGCCAAATGGGACTAGCGGGGGGGCTCACGCAGTATTTT.

A single count supports this clone. This chain links TRBV30 with TRBJ2-2; 7 bases map to TRBD1. Germline assignment: CDR1 GTSNPN and CDR2 SVGIG (reference sequence). The CDR3 consists of 17 residues. The V segment lost 2 bases and the J segment 2 bases; nucleotides outside the gene matches: 11. The CDR3 here is CAWSQAAYRGNTGELFF. The CDR3, as DNA: TGTGCCTGGAGTCAGGCGGCGTACAGGGGAAACACCGGGGAGCTGTTTTTT.

This clone was seen only once. The chain combines TRBV6-6 with TRBJ2-3, with 7 bases matching TRBD2. V shed 7 bases, J shed 1 base, and the junction held 8 bases outside the gene matches. The CDR3 length is 15 residues. Germline V gene data show CDR1 as MNHNY and CDR2 as SVGAGI (reference sequence). DNA of the CDR3: TGTGCCAGCACCATGACGGGGGGTCGCACAGATACGCAGTATTTT. Translating gives CASTMTGGRTDTQYF.

Notes on this clone: Other nucleotide sequences from this sample produce the same CDR3. The rearrangement joins TRBV6-2 or TRBV6-3 to TRBJ1-5; D might be TRBD1 (6 bases). The CDR3 length is 14 residues. Trimming pared 3 bases from V and 7 bases from J, leaving 13 bases between. The V gene's germline CDR1 is MNHEY and CDR2 SVGEGT. The chain's CDR3 is CASSYGGAGQPQHF. The CDR3 nucleotides read TGTGCCAGCAGTTATGGGGGCGCCGGACAGCCCCAGCATTTT.

The gene calls are TRBV29-1 and TRBJ2-1; D unclear. The CDR3 consists of 11 residues. The V and J ends lost 8 bases and 4 bases respectively, with 9 bases between them. Looked up from germline, CDR1 is SQVTM and CDR2 is ANQGSEA. CDR3 in DNA: TGCAGCAACAAGGATTACAATGAGCAGTTCTTC. Amino acids: CSNKDYNEQFF.

This clone showed up just once. The V and J genes are TRBV5-1 and TRBJ2-7, with D perhaps TRBD1 (5 bases). CDR3 length: 12 residues. The germline V gene encodes CDR1 SGHRS and CDR2 YFSETQ. V lost 5 bases and J lost 2, with 8 bases in between. Written as DNA, the CDR3 is TGCGCCAGCAGTTCGGACACCTACGAGCAGTACTTC. Its protein is CASSSDTYEQYF.

The table lists this clone with a few counts. The chain recombines TRBV28 with TRBJ2-2, with 7 positions matching TRBD1. The junction had 3 bases not matched to a gene; V was cut back by 5 bases and J by 6 bases. CDR3 length: 13 amino acids. Germline CDR1 and CDR2: MDHEN and SYDVKM. The CDR3 is CASSDRESGELFF. In DNA form, the CDR3 reads TGTGCCAGCAGTGACAGGGAATCCGGGGAGCTGTTTTTT.

The table lists this clone with a few counts. The chain uses TRBV6-6 and TRBJ1-1, with no clear D. Germline CDR1 reads MNHNY; CDR2 reads SVGAGI (reference sequence). V dropped 2 bases and J dropped 5 bases, with 6 bases sitting between them. This CDR3 has 12 amino acids. CDR3 DNA: TGTGCCAGCAGTTACGACGGAACTGAAGCTTTCTTT. This translates into CASSYDGTEAFF.

The chain combines TRBV23-1 with TRBJ2-6, with D unresolved. TRBV23-1 is noted as an ORF with a role that remains uncertain. V was cut by 7 bases and J by 4 bases, with 20 bases left in between. The CDR3 loop spans 17 amino acids. CDR3 in DNA: TGCGCCAGCATCCTAGAGAGGCGGTCGTGGGGGGCCAACGTCCTGACTTTC. Amino acids: CASILERRSWGANVLTF.

The chain links TRBV4-1 to TRBJ1-2; 7 nucleotides line up with TRBD1. The CDR3 extends over 16 amino acids. V shed 1 base, J shed 2 bases, and the junction held 7 bases outside the gene matches. Germline assignment: CDR1 MGHRA and CDR2 YSYEKL. The CDR3 DNA is TGCGCCAGCAGCCAAGCAGGGGGGGCTTCCAACTATGGCTACACCTTC. The encoded protein is CASSQAGGASNYGYTF.

The rearrangement links TRBV29-1 to TRBJ1-4; D is unclear. The germline gives CDR1 SQVTM, CDR2 ANQGSEA. The germline V and J ends were trimmed by 4 bases and 0 bases, with 3 bases remaining between them. This CDR3 has 12 residues. CDR3 in amino acids: CSVGATNEKLFF. DNA of the CDR3: TGCAGCGTTGGTGCAACTAATGAAAAACTGTTTTTT.